This is a list of T cell receptor beta chains from one sample in a study of control samples from healthy donors and cancer patients. Produced via immunoSEQ multiplex PCR; TCRdb's table is partial and in-frame only. The sample includes 95,000 to 110,000 clones, roughly 91% of them seen just once. Material: PBMCs. All receptors derive from a man in his sixties with lung cancer. CDR3s include the opening cysteine and the closing phenylalanine or tryptophan. Fields, in order: J gene, clone size, D gene, V gene, CDR3 protein, CDR3 DNA. D genes are given only for firm matches. Where a row states a size, it is once, few, many or the class of an expanded clone; other rows omit it.

TRBJ2-7,.,.,TRBV11-2,CASSLSRSGVYEQYF,TGTGCCAGCAGCTTATCGAGGTCGGGGGTCTACGAGCAGTACTTC
TRBJ1-1,.,TRBD1,TRBV5-5,CASSWRQGGTEAFF,TGTGCCAGCAGCTGGAGACAGGGGGGGACTGAAGCTTTCTTT
TRBJ2-3,once,.,TRBV7-8,CASSVGLPTDTQYF,TGTGCCAGCAGTGTAGGTCTCCCCACAGATACGCAGTATTTT
TRBJ1-5,.,.,TRBV7-3,CASPDRRGRNQPQHF,TGTGCCAGCCCCGATCGCCGGGGGCGCAATCAGCCCCAGCATTTT
TRBJ1-5,.,.,TRBV19,CASRARTASPSIASNSNQPQHF,TGTGCCAGCCGAGCTCGGACAGCGAGTCCCTCAATAGCCTCGAACAGCAATCAGCCCCAGCATTTT
TRBJ2-5,.,.,TRBV25-1,CASSEYPGQGLGETQYF,TGTGCCAGCAGTGAATATCCCGGCCAGGGTTTAGGGGAGACCCAGTACTTC
TRBJ1-1,.,.,TRBV4-1,CASSQGGVPEAFF,TGCGCCAGCAGCCAAGGGGGCGTCCCTGAAGCTTTCTTT
TRBJ1-3,few,.,TRBV2,CASSEDSPHSGNTIYF,TGTGCCAGCAGTGAAGACAGTCCTCACTCTGGAAACACCATATATTTT
TRBJ2-3,.,.,TRBV29-1,CSVEGPDTQYF,TGCAGCGTTGAAGGCCCAGATACGCAGTATTTT
TRBJ2-2,.,.,TRBV6-5,CASSYTGGRGGELFF,TGTGCCAGCAGTTACACTGGGGGGCGGGGCGGGGAGCTGTTTTTT
TRBJ1-2,.,.,TRBV6-5,CASSYQEDRRYGYTF,TGTGCCAGCAGTTACCAGGAAGATCGGCGCTATGGCTACACCTTC
TRBJ2-1,.,.,TRBV24-1,CATSDSPGLGGNEQFF,TGTGCCACCAGTGATTCACCAGGACTAGGGGGGAATGAGCAGTTCTTC
TRBJ1-2,.,.,TRBV20-1,CSASRENNYGYTF,TGCAGTGCTAGTCGGGAGAACAACTATGGCTACACCTTC
TRBJ1-5,.,TRBD1,TRBV2,CASSAGQGGQNQPQHF,TGTGCCAGCAGCGCAGGACAGGGAGGGCAAAATCAGCCCCAGCATTTT
TRBJ2-3,.,TRBD1,TRBV7-6,CASSSQTGGTDTQYF,TGTGCCAGCAGCTCACAAACAGGGGGCACAGATACGCAGTATTTT
TRBJ2-7,.,TRBD1,TRBV6-1,CASSEKKWTGARRYNGEQYF,TGTGCCAGCAGTGAAAAAAAATGGACAGGGGCGAGGAGGTATAACGGCGAGCAGTACTTC
TRBJ1-6,.,.,TRBV6-5,CASSFLGESPLHF,TGTGCCAGCAGTTTCTTAGGGGAGTCACCCCTCCACTTT
TRBJ2-1,.,TRBD1,TRBV27,CASSLSNGDSSYNEQFF,TGTGCCAGCAGTTTATCCAACGGGGACAGCTCCTACAATGAGCAGTTCTTC
TRBJ1-2,.,TRBD1,TRBV6-5,CASTPQGAVGYTF,TGTGCCAGCACCCCACAGGGGGCGGTTGGCTACACCTTC
TRBJ1-4,.,.,TRBV6-1,CASSEVMVGINEKLFF,TGTGCCAGCAGTGAAGTTATGGTGGGGATTAATGAAAAACTGTTTTTT
TRBJ2-1,.,.,TRBV6-5,CATLPILVSYNEQFF,TGTGCCACCCTCCCGATACTGGTTTCCTACAATGAGCAGTTCTTC
TRBJ1-2,.,.,TRBV18,CASSPPRGLGGYTF,TGTGCCAGCTCACCACCGCGGGGGCTAGGTGGCTACACCTTC
TRBJ2-5,few,TRBD1,TRBV18,CASCGQGGPQETQYF,TGTGCCAGCTGCGGACAGGGGGGACCCCAAGAGACCCAGTACTTC
TRBJ2-5,.,.,TRBV5-1,CASSSDIRTQYF,TGCGCCAGCAGCTCGGACATCCGGACCCAGTACTTC
TRBJ1-4,.,.,TRBV11-2,CASSLQGQGNEKLFF,TGTGCCAGCAGTCTTCAAGGGCAAGGAAATGAAAAACTGTTTTTT
TRBJ2-2,.,.,TRBV29-1,CSVDLKRGELFF,TGCAGCGTTGACCTCAAGAGAGGGGAGCTGTTTTTT
TRBJ1-5,.,.,TRBV5-6,CASSLGAGFFDNQPQHF,TGTGCCAGCAGCCTCGGGGCAGGGTTTTTCGACAATCAGCCCCAGCATTTT
TRBJ1-2,.,.,TRBV24-1,CATSGPPGTGYGYTF,TGTGCCACCAGTGGACCGCCGGGAACGGGCTATGGCTACACCTTC
TRBJ2-3,.,TRBD2,TRBV5-1,CASSYGLAGASRADTQYF,TGCGCCAGCAGCTATGGACTAGCGGGGGCCTCAAGGGCAGATACGCAGTATTTT
TRBJ1-6,.,.,TRBV4-1,CASSQDSQGKNSPLHF,TGCGCCAGCAGCCAAGATTCGCAGGGGAAGAACTCACCCCTCCACTTT
TRBJ2-7,.,TRBD1,TRBV5-5,CASSLYSTGGASPFGQYF,TGTGCCAGCAGCTTGTACTCTACAGGGGGCGCCTCCCCCTTCGGGCAGTACTTC
TRBJ1-2,.,.,TRBV2,CATTERYTF,TGTGCCACTACAGAGCGCTACACCTTC
TRBJ2-2,.,.,TRBV19,CASSFAGPGFAGELFF,TGTGCCAGTAGTTTTGCGGGACCCGGGTTCGCCGGGGAGCTGTTTTTT
TRBJ2-5,.,TRBD2,TRBV30,CAWKRGGQETQYF,TGTGCCTGGAAGCGGGGGGGCCAAGAGACCCAGTACTTC
TRBJ1-5,few,.,TRBV12-3/TRBV12-4,CASSLGSNQPQHF,TGTGCCAGCAGTTTGGGGAGCAATCAGCCCCAGCATTTT
TRBJ2-7,.,TRBD1,TRBV6-1,CASSEIAGTGLFYEQYF,TGTGCCAGCAGTGAAATCGCCGGGACAGGTCTTTTCTACGAGCAGTACTTC
TRBJ2-1,.,TRBD2,TRBV5-1,CATRTGGELLGGEQFF,TGCGCCACCAGGACGGGGGGGGAACTTCTTGGAGGTGAGCAGTTCTTC
TRBJ1-2,.,TRBD1,TRBV18,CASSPPSLGTGYGYTF,TGTGCCAGCTCACCACCTTCTCTCGGGACAGGGTATGGCTACACCTTC
TRBJ1-2,.,.,TRBV11-2,CASSLGTGGLSGYTF,TGTGCCAGCAGCTTAGGGACTGGGGGTCTAAGCGGCTACACCTTC
TRBJ2-1,.,.,TRBV24-1,CATSDPGRGKDEQFF,TGTGCCACCAGTGATCCCGGACGGGGAAAGGATGAGCAGTTCTTC
TRBJ2-2,few,.,TRBV5-1,CASSPPGGDTGELFF,TGCGCCAGCAGCCCCCCCGGTGGGGACACCGGGGAGCTGTTTTTT
TRBJ2-6,.,.,TRBV6-5,CASSYGGGSGANVLTF,TGTGCCAGCAGTTACGGTGGGGGTTCTGGGGCCAACGTCCTGACTTTC
TRBJ2-3,.,TRBD1,TRBV25-1,CASSDDRAGDTQYF,TGTGCCAGCAGTGACGACAGGGCCGGCGATACGCAGTATTTT
TRBJ1-2,.,.,TRBV6-5,CASGANYGYTF,TGTGCCAGCGGCGCGAACTATGGCTACACCTTC
TRBJ1-4,.,.,TRBV28,CASSYPGFEKLFF,TGTGCCAGCAGTTATCCTGGATTTGAAAAACTGTTTTTT
TRBJ2-6,.,.,TRBV29-1,CSVERETFSGANVLTF,TGCAGCGTTGAACGGGAGACCTTCTCTGGGGCCAACGTCCTGACTTTC
TRBJ2-3,.,.,TRBV19,CASSMERLSTDTQYF,TGTGCCAGTAGTATGGAACGCCTCTCCACAGATACGCAGTATTTT
TRBJ2-1,.,.,TRBV30,CAWSVTLEGEQFF,TGTGCCTGGAGTGTAACCCTAGAAGGTGAGCAGTTCTTC
TRBJ1-2,.,.,TRBV6-5,CAVSRDLDGGYTF,TGTGCCGTCTCCCGGGATCTCGATGGCGGCTACACCTTC
TRBJ1-1,.,.,TRBV24-1,CATSDSWNTEAFF,TGTGCCACCAGTGATTCGTGGAACACTGAAGCTTTCTTT
TRBJ1-1,.,.,TRBV2,CASSEAGQMNTEAFF,TGTGCCAGCAGTGAAGCTGGCCAAATGAACACTGAAGCTTTCTTT
TRBJ1-2,.,.,TRBV23-1,CASRLGQLRIYGYTF,TGCGCCAGCAGACTCGGACAGCTCCGTATCTATGGCTACACCTTC
TRBJ1-4,.,.,TRBV7-3,CASSLIGGVENEKLFF,TGTGCCAGCAGCTTAATCGGTGGGGTGGAGAATGAAAAACTGTTTTTT
TRBJ1-2,.,TRBD1,TRBV9,CASSVELFGTPENYRTGTRGYTF,TGTGCCAGCAGCGTAGAACTTTTCGGCACCCCGGAAAACTATAGGACAGGGACGCGCGGCTACACCTTC